These T cell receptor beta chains were read from a single sample in a study of identifying expanded T cells in peripheral blood. Clones were read by immunoSEQ multiplex PCR, and TCRdb kept only the in-frame ones, dropping some. This sample carries roughly 63,000 clones, approximately 82% of them seen once, and the ten largest clones take under 20%. The source material was blood. The receptors originated from a person aged 18 to 75 in good health. The CDR3 runs from the conserved cysteine through the conserved F or W. Each record gives: V gene, J gene, D gene, clone size, CDR3 protein. A D gene is named only where the DNA matches it firmly. For some rows the clone size is stated as once, few or many, or as a class when expanded; others skip it.

TRBV4-3	TRBJ1-2	TRBD1	.	CASSQDTRQGNYGYTF
TRBV7-2	TRBJ2-7	.	.	CASSLDRGQRGQYF
TRBV27	TRBJ2-7	.	few	CASSLSKGNYEQYF
TRBV18	TRBJ2-1	.	.	CASSPPGGWQFF
TRBV6-1	TRBJ2-4	.	.	CASRGRELAKNIQYF
TRBV27	TRBJ1-1	TRBD1	.	CASSAIQGARKAFF
TRBV6-1	TRBJ1-5	.	.	CASSEWLLGNQPQHF
TRBV6-5	TRBJ1-2	.	.	CASSGRPEGGYTF
TRBV6-5	TRBJ2-5	.	.	CASRRQGRLQETQYF
TRBV30	TRBJ2-6	TRBD2	.	CAWSGGVTFSGANVLTF